Listed below are T cell receptor beta chains from one sample, sequenced in a study of shared clonotypes between healthy human individuals. The method was immunoSEQ multiplex PCR; TCRdb's version includes in-frame clones alone and lacks a portion of them. The sample includes hundreds of thousands of clones, just over 75% of them seen just once. The sample comprised PBMCs. These receptors were taken from a woman aged 35 to 49 in good health. Some clones in this sample may be carry-over from other donors' samples. CDR3s include the opening cysteine and the closing phenylalanine or tryptophan. Fields, in order: J gene, V gene, D gene, clone size, CDR3 protein, CDR3 DNA. A D gene is named only where the DNA matches it firmly. Not every row has a clone size; where given, it reads once, few, many or a size class.

J: TRBJ2-5
V: TRBV11-2
D: TRBD2
size: NA
CDR3: CASSLGGYQETQYF
DNA: TGTGCCAGCAGCTTGGGGGGGTACCAAGAGACCCAGTACTTC

J: TRBJ1-2
V: TRBV7-9
D: TRBD1
size: NA
CDR3: CASSLNSGTGYGYTF
DNA: TGTGCCAGCAGCTTAAATTCCGGGACAGGCTATGGCTACACCTTC

J: TRBJ2-2
V: TRBV6-5
D: TRBD1
size: once
CDR3: CASSLDRADGELFF
DNA: TGTGCCAGCAGCCTCGACAGGGCCGACGGGGAGCTGTTTTTT

J: TRBJ2-7
V: TRBV5-1
D: NA
size: NA
CDR3: CASSYRDGEQYF
DNA: TGCGCCAGCAGCTACAGGGACGGCGAGCAGTACTTC

J: TRBJ1-5
V: TRBV19
D: TRBD1
size: NA
CDR3: CASSMTYRTGTGQPQHF
DNA: TGTGCCAGTAGTATGACTTATCGGACAGGGACGGGTCAGCCCCAGCATTTT

J: TRBJ2-5
V: TRBV7-9
D: NA
size: NA
CDR3: CASSITYQETQYF
DNA: TGTGCCAGCAGCATCACGTACCAAGAGACCCAGTACTTC

J: TRBJ2-7
V: TRBV7-3
D: TRBD1
size: NA
CDR3: CASSLSGDRVYEQYF
DNA: TGTGCCAGCAGCTTAAGTGGTGACAGGGTCTACGAGCAGTACTTC

J: TRBJ1-1
V: TRBV29-1
D: NA
size: NA
CDR3: CSVPREGNTEAFF
DNA: TGCAGCGTCCCCCGGGAGGGGAACACTGAAGCTTTCTTT

J: TRBJ2-1
V: TRBV5-1
D: NA
size: NA
CDR3: CASSPSPYNEQFF
DNA: TGCGCCAGCAGTCCCTCCCCTTACAATGAGCAGTTCTTC

J: TRBJ2-6
V: TRBV7-2
D: TRBD1
size: NA
CDR3: CASSLVGTGGSGANVLTF
DNA: TGTGCCAGCAGCTTAGTGGGGACAGGGGGCTCTGGGGCCAACGTCCTGACTTTC

J: TRBJ2-3
V: TRBV6-6
D: NA
size: NA
CDR3: CASSYSPVGGTQYF
DNA: TGTGCCAGCAGTTACTCCCCCGTGGGGGGTACGCAGTATTTT

J: TRBJ2-7
V: TRBV7-2
D: TRBD2
size: NA
CDR3: CASSNRAGGNEQYF
DNA: TGTGCCAGCAGTAATAGGGCGGGGGGGAACGAGCAGTACTTC

J: TRBJ2-7
V: TRBV7-9
D: NA
size: NA
CDR3: CASSLEGGPYEQYF
DNA: TGTGCCAGCAGCTTAGAGGGGGGCCCCTACGAGCAGTACTTC

J: TRBJ1-5
V: TRBV7-3
D: NA
size: few
CDR3: CASSLDSNQPQHF
DNA: TGTGCCAGCAGCTTAGACAGCAATCAGCCCCAGCATTTT

J: TRBJ2-1
V: TRBV5-1
D: TRBD2
size: NA
CDR3: CASSLGLAGGPGEQFF
DNA: TGCGCCAGCAGCTTAGGACTAGCGGGAGGGCCGGGTGAGCAGTTCTTC

J: TRBJ1-2
V: TRBV5-4
D: NA
size: NA
CDR3: CASSLDNYGYTF
DNA: TGTGCCAGCAGCTTGGACAACTATGGCTACACCTTC

J: TRBJ2-2
V: TRBV7-2
D: NA
size: NA
CDR3: CASSLARRGELFF
DNA: TGTGCCAGCAGCTTAGCGCGGCGCGGGGAGCTGTTTTTT

J: TRBJ2-1
V: TRBV6-6
D: NA
size: NA
CDR3: CASRVRSWGDNEQFF
DNA: TGTGCCAGCAGGGTTAGGAGTTGGGGGGACAATGAGCAGTTCTTC

J: TRBJ2-1
V: TRBV28
D: NA
size: NA
CDR3: CASSLVAGYNEQFF
DNA: TGTGCCAGCAGTTTGGTTGCTGGCTACAATGAGCAGTTCTTC

J: TRBJ2-2
V: TRBV2
D: NA
size: NA
CDR3: CASRGDTTGELFF
DNA: TGTGCCAGCAGGGGGGACACCACCGGGGAGCTGTTTTTT

J: TRBJ2-5
V: TRBV5-4
D: TRBD1
size: many
CDR3: CASSSQQGWETQYF
DNA: TGTGCCAGCAGCTCCCAACAGGGGTGGGAGACCCAGTACTTC

J: TRBJ2-2
V: TRBV7-2
D: TRBD2
size: NA
CDR3: CASSAGTSYTGELFF
DNA: TGTGCCAGCAGTGCCGGGACTAGCTACACCGGGGAGCTGTTTTTT

J: TRBJ2-7
V: TRBV28
D: TRBD2
size: few
CDR3: CASGLAGSYEQYF
DNA: TGTGCCAGCGGACTAGCGGGAAGCTACGAGCAGTACTTC

J: TRBJ2-3
V: TRBV14
D: TRBD2
size: NA
CDR3: CASSYRDYTDTQYF
DNA: TGTGCCAGCAGCTACCGGGACTACACAGATACGCAGTATTTT

J: TRBJ1-3
V: TRBV27
D: NA
size: NA
CDR3: CASSIDGGNTIYF
DNA: TGTGCCAGCAGCATTGACGGAGGAAACACCATATATTTT

J: TRBJ2-7
V: TRBV5-1
D: NA
size: once
CDR3: CASSLVGVGYEQYF
DNA: TGCGCCAGCAGCTTGGTGGGTGTAGGCTACGAGCAGTACTTC

J: TRBJ2-7
V: TRBV5-1
D: NA
size: NA
CDR3: CASSRTPEGYSYEQYF
DNA: TGCGCCAGCAGCCGAACACCTGAAGGGTATTCCTACGAGCAGTACTTC

J: TRBJ2-3
V: TRBV11-2
D: NA
size: NA
CDR3: CASSPSDYTDTQYF
DNA: TGTGCCAGCAGCCCCTCGGACTACACAGATACGCAGTATTTT

J: TRBJ2-5
V: TRBV10-3
D: NA
size: NA
CDR3: CAISDSLGGETQYF
DNA: TGTGCCATCAGTGACTCTTTGGGTGGGGAGACCCAGTACTTC

J: TRBJ2-7
V: TRBV28
D: TRBD1
size: NA
CDR3: CASTDRDYEQYF
DNA: TGTGCCAGCACCGACAGGGACTACGAGCAGTACTTC

J: TRBJ2-3
V: TRBV10-3
D: NA
size: NA
CDR3: CAISLAESTDTQYF
DNA: TGTGCCATCAGTTTAGCGGAGAGCACAGATACGCAGTATTTT

J: TRBJ2-2
V: TRBV29-1
D: TRBD1
size: NA
CDR3: CSAGLGTGPTGELFF
DNA: TGCAGCGCTGGATTGGGGACAGGGCCCACCGGGGAGCTGTTTTTT

J: TRBJ2-2
V: TRBV7-2
D: TRBD1
size: NA
CDR3: CASSLGPGQGMRTGELFF
DNA: TGTGCCAGCAGCTTAGGCCCGGGACAGGGGATGAGGACCGGGGAGCTGTTTTTT

J: TRBJ2-3
V: TRBV5-1
D: TRBD2
size: NA
CDR3: CASSAGTREFADTQYF
DNA: TGCGCCAGCAGCGCCGGGACTAGAGAATTCGCAGATACGCAGTATTTT

J: TRBJ2-1
V: TRBV7-2
D: TRBD2
size: once
CDR3: CASSGREGKQFF
DNA: TGTGCCAGCAGCGGGCGGGAGGGTAAACAGTTCTTC

J: TRBJ2-1
V: TRBV5-1
D: TRBD2
size: NA
CDR3: CASSLPPGLVVDEQFF
DNA: TGCGCCAGCAGCTTGCCCCCGGGACTAGTAGTCGATGAGCAGTTCTTC

J: TRBJ2-3
V: TRBV7-2
D: TRBD2
size: NA
CDR3: CASSPGTSGGKQYF
DNA: TGTGCCAGCAGCCCCGGGACTAGCGGGGGCAAGCAGTATTTT

J: TRBJ2-7
V: TRBV11-2
D: TRBD1
size: few
CDR3: CASSLVGGRLYEQYF
DNA: TGTGCCAGCAGCTTAGTAGGGGGCAGGTTGTACGAGCAGTACTTC

J: TRBJ1-5
V: TRBV28
D: NA
size: NA
CDR3: CASSPQGEGINQPQHF
DNA: TGTGCCAGCAGTCCACAGGGAGAGGGGATCAATCAGCCCCAGCATTTT

J: TRBJ1-2
V: TRBV5-1
D: TRBD1
size: many
CDR3: CASSLAATGSYGYTF
DNA: TGCGCCAGCAGCTTGGCCGCGACAGGGAGCTATGGCTACACCTTC

J: TRBJ1-4
V: TRBV10-3
D: NA
size: NA
CDR3: CAIRASDEKLFF
DNA: TGTGCCATCAGGGCCTCGGATGAAAAACTGTTTTTT

J: TRBJ2-7
V: TRBV6-1
D: TRBD2
size: few
CDR3: CASSEEAGVYYEQYF
DNA: TGTGCCAGCAGTGAAGAAGCGGGAGTCTACTACGAGCAGTACTTC

J: TRBJ2-2
V: TRBV19
D: TRBD2
size: NA
CDR3: CASHLSGLLTGELFF
DNA: TGTGCCAGCCATCTTAGCGGGTTATTAACCGGGGAGCTGTTTTTT

J: TRBJ2-7
V: TRBV30
D: TRBD2
size: NA
CDR3: CAWSVTRIAGGGEQYF
DNA: TGTGCCTGGAGTGTAACTCGGATAGCGGGAGGCGGGGAGCAGTACTTC

J: TRBJ2-1
V: TRBV2
D: TRBD2
size: NA
CDR3: CASSPLAGGARNEQFF
DNA: TGTGCCAGCAGCCCACTAGCGGGAGGGGCCAGGAATGAGCAGTTCTTC

J: TRBJ2-3
V: TRBV6-5
D: NA
size: NA
CDR3: CASSPVTANTQYF
DNA: TGTGCCAGCAGTCCCGTGACAGCGAATACGCAGTATTTT

J: TRBJ2-2
V: TRBV28
D: NA
size: few
CDR3: CASRRTRVPGELFF
DNA: TGTGCCAGCAGGAGGACGAGGGTCCCCGGGGAGCTGTTTTTT

J: TRBJ2-3
V: TRBV7-9
D: TRBD1
size: NA
CDR3: CASSREGTGTQYF
DNA: TGTGCCAGCAGCCGCGAGGGGACAGGGACGCAGTATTTT

J: TRBJ2-5
V: TRBV7-8
D: TRBD2
size: NA
CDR3: CASSFWTSGRVMIETQYF
DNA: TGTGCCAGCAGCTTCTGGACTAGCGGGAGGGTTATGATTGAGACCCAGTACTTC

J: TRBJ2-1
V: TRBV7-8
D: NA
size: NA
CDR3: CASSRRRELSNEQFF
DNA: TGTGCCAGCAGCCGACGGAGGGAACTGTCGAATGAGCAGTTCTTC

J: TRBJ1-1
V: TRBV7-9
D: NA
size: NA
CDR3: CASSRGKEAFF
DNA: TGTGCCAGCAGCCGGGGCAAAGAAGCTTTCTTT

J: TRBJ1-1
V: TRBV27
D: NA
size: few
CDR3: CASSLSRRNTEAFF
DNA: TGTGCCAGCAGTTTATCGAGGCGGAACACTGAAGCTTTCTTT

J: TRBJ1-1
V: TRBV30
D: NA
size: NA
CDR3: CAWSVRRVNTEAFF
DNA: TGTGCCTGGAGTGTACGGAGGGTGAACACTGAAGCTTTCTTT

J: TRBJ1-5
V: TRBV2
D: NA
size: once
CDR3: CASSEAAGDQPQHF
DNA: TGTGCCAGCAGTGAAGCGGCAGGCGATCAGCCCCAGCATTTT

J: TRBJ2-7
V: TRBV6-1
D: NA
size: NA
CDR3: CASSEEGRSSYEQYF
DNA: TGTGCCAGCAGTGAAGAGGGCAGGAGCTCCTACGAGCAGTACTTC

J: TRBJ2-7
V: TRBV5-5
D: NA
size: NA
CDR3: CASSLEGLSSYEQYF
DNA: TGTGCCAGCAGCTTGGAGGGACTGAGCTCCTACGAGCAGTACTTC

J: TRBJ1-5
V: TRBV11-2
D: TRBD1
size: NA
CDR3: CASSDQRTGFSNQPQHF
DNA: TGTGCCAGCAGCGACCAGCGGACAGGTTTTAGCAATCAGCCCCAGCATTTT